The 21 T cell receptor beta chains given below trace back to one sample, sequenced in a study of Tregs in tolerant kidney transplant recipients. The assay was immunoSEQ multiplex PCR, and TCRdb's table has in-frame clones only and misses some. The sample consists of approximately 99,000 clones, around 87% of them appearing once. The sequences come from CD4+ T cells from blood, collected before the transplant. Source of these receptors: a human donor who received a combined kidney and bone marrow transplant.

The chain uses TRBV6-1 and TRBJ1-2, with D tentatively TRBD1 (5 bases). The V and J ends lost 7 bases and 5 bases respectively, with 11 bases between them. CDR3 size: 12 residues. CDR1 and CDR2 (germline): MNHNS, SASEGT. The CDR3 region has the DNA TGTGCCAGCACTGTTGGGGGGTATGGCTACACCTTC. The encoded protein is CASTVGGYGYTF.

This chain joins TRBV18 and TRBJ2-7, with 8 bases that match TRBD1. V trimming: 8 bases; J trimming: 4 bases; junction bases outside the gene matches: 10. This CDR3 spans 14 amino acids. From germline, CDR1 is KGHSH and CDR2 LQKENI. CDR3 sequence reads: CASTLTGGTYEQYF. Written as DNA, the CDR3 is TGTGCCAGCACCCTAACAGGGGGGACATACGAGCAGTACTTC.

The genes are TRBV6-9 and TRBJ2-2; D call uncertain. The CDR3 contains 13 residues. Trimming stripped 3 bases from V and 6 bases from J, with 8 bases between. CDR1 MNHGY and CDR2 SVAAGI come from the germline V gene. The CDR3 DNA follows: TGTGCCAGCAGTTACCCGGTCCCCGGGGAGCTGTTTTTT. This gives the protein CASSYPVPGELFF.

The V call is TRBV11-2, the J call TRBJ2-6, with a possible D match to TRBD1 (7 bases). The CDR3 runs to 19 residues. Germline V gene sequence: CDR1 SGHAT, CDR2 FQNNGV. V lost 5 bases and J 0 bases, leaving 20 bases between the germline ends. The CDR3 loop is CASSPAVGRGDSGANVLTF. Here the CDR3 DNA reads TGTGCCAGCAGCCCGGCCGTCGGCAGGGGGGACTCTGGGGCCAACGTCCTGACTTTC.

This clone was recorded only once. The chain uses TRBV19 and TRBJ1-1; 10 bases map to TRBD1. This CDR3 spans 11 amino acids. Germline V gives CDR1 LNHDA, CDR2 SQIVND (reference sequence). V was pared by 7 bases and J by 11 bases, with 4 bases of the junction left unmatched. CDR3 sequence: CASTRQGAAFF. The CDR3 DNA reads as TGTGCCAGTACGAGACAGGGGGCGGCTTTCTTT.

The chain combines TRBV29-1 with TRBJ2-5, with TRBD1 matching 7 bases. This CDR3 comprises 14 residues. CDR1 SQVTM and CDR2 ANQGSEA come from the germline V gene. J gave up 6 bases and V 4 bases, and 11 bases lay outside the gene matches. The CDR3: CSVAGGRGVQTQYF. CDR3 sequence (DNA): TGCAGCGTTGCAGGGGGTAGGGGTGTACAGACCCAGTACTTC.

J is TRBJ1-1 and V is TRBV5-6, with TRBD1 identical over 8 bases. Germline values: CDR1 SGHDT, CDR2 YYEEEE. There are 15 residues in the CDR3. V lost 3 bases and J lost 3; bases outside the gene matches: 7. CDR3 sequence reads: CASSWSGGADTEAFF. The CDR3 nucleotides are TGTGCCAGCAGCTGGTCAGGGGGCGCTGACACTGAAGCTTTCTTT.

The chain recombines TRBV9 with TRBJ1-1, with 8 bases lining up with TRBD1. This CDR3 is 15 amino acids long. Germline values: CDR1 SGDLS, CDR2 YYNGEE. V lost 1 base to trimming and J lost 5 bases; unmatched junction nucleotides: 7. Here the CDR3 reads CASSVSTGAGTEAFF. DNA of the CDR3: TGTGCCAGCAGCGTATCGACAGGGGCAGGGACTGAAGCTTTCTTT.

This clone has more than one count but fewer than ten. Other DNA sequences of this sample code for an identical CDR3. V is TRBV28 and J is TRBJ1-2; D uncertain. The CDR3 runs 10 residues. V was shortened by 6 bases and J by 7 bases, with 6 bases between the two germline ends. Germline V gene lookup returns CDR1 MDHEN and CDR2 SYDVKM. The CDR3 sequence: CASRRGGYTF. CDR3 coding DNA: TGTGCCAGCAGGCGAGGTGGCTACACCTTC.

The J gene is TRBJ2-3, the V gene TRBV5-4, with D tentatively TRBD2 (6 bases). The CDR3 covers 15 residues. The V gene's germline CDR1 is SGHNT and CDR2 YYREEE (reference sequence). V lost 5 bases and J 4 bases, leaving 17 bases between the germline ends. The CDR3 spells CASRKGGGKADTQYF. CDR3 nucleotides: TGTGCCAGCAGGAAGGGTGGAGGGAAGGCAGATACGCAGTATTTT.

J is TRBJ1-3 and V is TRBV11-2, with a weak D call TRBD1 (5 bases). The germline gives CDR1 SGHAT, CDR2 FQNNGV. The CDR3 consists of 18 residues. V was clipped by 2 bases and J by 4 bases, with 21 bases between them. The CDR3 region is CASSLSPPQGLPGNTIYF. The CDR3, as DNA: TGTGCCAGCAGCTTATCCCCCCCCCAGGGATTGCCCGGAAACACCATATATTTT.

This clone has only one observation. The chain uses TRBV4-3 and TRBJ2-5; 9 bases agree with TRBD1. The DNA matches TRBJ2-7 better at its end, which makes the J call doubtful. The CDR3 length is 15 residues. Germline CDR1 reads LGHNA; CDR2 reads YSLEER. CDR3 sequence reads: CASSQEGQGIYEQYF. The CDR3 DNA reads TGCGCCAGCAGCCAAGAGGGACAGGGAATTTACGAGCAGTACTTC.

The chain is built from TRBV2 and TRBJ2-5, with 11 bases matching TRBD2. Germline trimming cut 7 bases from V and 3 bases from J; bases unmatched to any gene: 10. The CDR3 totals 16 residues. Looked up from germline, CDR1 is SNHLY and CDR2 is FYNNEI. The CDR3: CASTLDPGLAEETQYF. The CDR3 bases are TGTGCCAGCACCCTCGACCCGGGACTAGCGGAAGAGACCCAGTACTTC.

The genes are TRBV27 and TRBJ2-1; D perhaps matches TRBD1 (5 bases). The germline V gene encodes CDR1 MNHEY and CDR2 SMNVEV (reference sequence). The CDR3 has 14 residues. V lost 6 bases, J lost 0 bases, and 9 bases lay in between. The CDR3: CASSLGHSYNEQFF. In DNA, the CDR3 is TGTGCCAGCAGCCTCGGACACTCCTACAATGAGCAGTTCTTC.

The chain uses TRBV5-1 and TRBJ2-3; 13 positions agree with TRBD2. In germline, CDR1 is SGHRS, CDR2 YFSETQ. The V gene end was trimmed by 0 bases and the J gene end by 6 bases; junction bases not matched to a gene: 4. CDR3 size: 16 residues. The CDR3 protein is CASSLELAGGPDTQYF. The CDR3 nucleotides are TGCGCCAGCAGCTTGGAACTAGCGGGGGGGCCGGATACGCAGTATTTT.

CDR3 in DNA: TGTGCCAGCAGCTTGGTTGGGCAGGGTCTATACCATGGCTACACCTTC. This codes for CASSLVGQGLYHGYTF. The chain recombines TRBV5-8 with TRBJ1-2, with D possibly TRBD1 on 5 matching bases. Trimming took 0 bases from V and 6 from J, leaving 18 bases between them. The CDR3 loop spans 16 amino acids. Germline lookup yields CDR1 SGHTS and CDR2 YDEGEE.

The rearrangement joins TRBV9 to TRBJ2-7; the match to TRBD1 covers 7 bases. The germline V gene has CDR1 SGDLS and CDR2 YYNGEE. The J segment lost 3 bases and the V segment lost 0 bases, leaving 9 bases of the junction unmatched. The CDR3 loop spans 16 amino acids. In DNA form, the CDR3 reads TGTGCCAGCAGCGTAGAAGTACAGGGGTCCTACTACGAGCAGTACTTC. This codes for CASSVEVQGSYYEQYF.

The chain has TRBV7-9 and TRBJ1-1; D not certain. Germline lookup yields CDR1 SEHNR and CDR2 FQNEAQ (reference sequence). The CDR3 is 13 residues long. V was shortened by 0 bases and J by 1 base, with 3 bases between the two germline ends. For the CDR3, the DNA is TGTGCCAGCAGCTTAGCCCAGAACACTGAAGCTTTCTTT. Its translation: CASSLAQNTEAFF.

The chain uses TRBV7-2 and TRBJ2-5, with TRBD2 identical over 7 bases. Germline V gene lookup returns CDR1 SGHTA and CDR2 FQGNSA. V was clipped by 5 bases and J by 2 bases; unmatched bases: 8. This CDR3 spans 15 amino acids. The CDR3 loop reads CASSPRLAVQETQYF. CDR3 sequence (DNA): TGTGCCAGCAGCCCCCGACTAGCAGTGCAAGAGACCCAGTACTTC.

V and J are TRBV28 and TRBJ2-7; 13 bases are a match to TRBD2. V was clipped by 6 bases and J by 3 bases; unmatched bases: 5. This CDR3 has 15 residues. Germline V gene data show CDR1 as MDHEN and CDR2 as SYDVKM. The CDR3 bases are TGTGCCAGCAGCCGTTGGACTAGCGGGAGCTACGAGCAGTACTTC. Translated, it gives CASSRWTSGSYEQYF.

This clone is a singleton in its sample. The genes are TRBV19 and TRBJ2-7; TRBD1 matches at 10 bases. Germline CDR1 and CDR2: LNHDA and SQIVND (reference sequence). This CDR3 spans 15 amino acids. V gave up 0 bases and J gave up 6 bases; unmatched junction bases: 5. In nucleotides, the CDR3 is TGTGCCAGTAGTATAGACCCCGGGACAGGGGCCGAGCAGTACTTC. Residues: CASSIDPGTGAEQYF. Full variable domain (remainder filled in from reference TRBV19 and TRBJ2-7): DGGITQSPKYLFRKEGQNVTLSCEQNLNHDAMYWYRQDPGQGLRLIYYSQIVNDFQKGDIAEGYSVSREKKESFPLTVTSAQKNPTAFYLCASSIDPGTGAEQYFGPGTRLTVT.